This entry lists 25 T cell receptor beta chains sequenced from one sample in a study of cytomegalovirus exposure and HLA in healthy donors. 60 Vbeta and 13 Jbeta primers were used in PCR. TCRdb keeps only in-frame clones here, not all; method: immunoSEQ multiplex PCR. The table lists 100,000 to 150,000 clones, about 73% of them singletons, with around 4.2% in the top ten. Sequencing used PBMCs. All receptors derive from a woman between 45 and 65 years old in good health and CMV-seropositive.

This clone was observed a single time. At one end the junction does not follow the germline gene, possibly because of a read error. Other DNA sequences in the same sample also yield this CDR3. The chain combines TRBV4-2 with TRBJ1-1; tentative D call: TRBD1 (6 bases). The germline V gene has CDR1 LGHNA and CDR2 YNFKEQ. This CDR3 spans 13 amino acids. The CDR3 bases are TGTGCCAGTAGCCCACCTAAAACAGGGTTAGCTTTCTTT. Protein product: CASSPPKTGLAFF.

Notes on this clone: One junction end does not reproduce the germline sequence, and a read error may be involved. The chain uses TRBV2 and TRBJ2-7; possibly TRBD1 for D (6 bases). CDR3 length: 12 residues. Germline CDR1 is SNHLY and CDR2 is FYNNEI. CDR3 nucleotides: TGTGCCAGCAGGCTATCAGGGGCATACCAGCACTTC. This codes for CASRLSGAYQHF.

This clone was picked up many times. This chain connects TRBV10-3 to TRBJ2-2; perhaps TRBD2 as D (5 bases). The V end lost 6 bases, the J end lost 4 bases, and 9 bases lay between the germline ends. CDR3 size: 13 residues. Per germline, CDR1 ENHRY and CDR2 SYGVKD. The CDR3, as DNA: TGTGCCATCAGGGGGAGTAGCACCGGGGAGCTGTTTTTT. This translates into CAIRGSSTGELFF.

The chain couples TRBV7-8 to TRBJ1-4; 7 bases align to TRBD1. V was pared by 5 bases and J by 8 bases, with 11 bases of the junction left unmatched. The CDR3 consists of 15 residues. Germline V gives CDR1 SGHVS, CDR2 FQNEAQ. CDR3 DNA: TGTGCCAGCAGCCCCCAAACAGGGGAGAAGGAAAAACTGTTTTTT. Its protein product is CASSPQTGEKEKLFF.

This chain joins TRBV19 and TRBJ1-1; a weak D match, TRBD1 (6 bases). This CDR3 spans 15 amino acids. The germline V and J ends were trimmed by 9 bases and 0 bases, with 17 bases remaining between them. The germline V gene has CDR1 LNHDA and CDR2 SQIVND (reference sequence). For the CDR3, the DNA is TGTGCCAGCAGACAGGATTTCGAGTTGAACACTGAAGCTTTCTTT. Protein product: CASRQDFELNTEAFF. The complete variable domain, with remaining parts taken from reference TRBV19 and TRBJ1-1, reads DGGITQSPKYLFRKEGQNVTLSCEQNLNHDAMYWYRQDPGQGLRLIYYSQIVNDFQKGDIAEGYSVSREKKESFPLTVTSAQKNPTAFYLCASRQDFELNTEAFFGQGTRLTVV.

The genes are TRBV27 and TRBJ2-3; 7 bases align to TRBD1. V lost 6 bases and J lost 5; bases outside the gene matches: 11. CDR3 length: 15 amino acids. The V gene's germline CDR1 is MNHEY and CDR2 SMNVEV (reference sequence). The CDR3 DNA reads TGTGCCAGCAGCCCCGACAGGGTCTGGGGAGATACGCAGTATTTT. Translation gives CASSPDRVWGDTQYF.

The J gene is TRBJ1-2, the V gene TRBV5-1; D may be TRBD1 (6 bases). CDR1 and CDR2 (germline): SGHRS, YFSETQ. The CDR3 loop spans 14 amino acids. Trimming cost V 0 bases and J 10 bases, with 16 bases left between them. The CDR3 region has the DNA TGCGCCAGCAGCTTGGGAGGGGCAGGGGTTTTCTACACCTTC. Its protein is CASSLGGAGVFYTF.

The rearrangement links TRBV19 to TRBJ2-1, with 13 bases identical to TRBD2. CDR3 size: 15 residues. V shed 7 bases, J shed 8 bases, and the junction held 8 bases outside the gene matches. The germline V gene encodes CDR1 LNHDA and CDR2 SQIVND (reference sequence). The CDR3 nucleotides are TGTGCCAGTACCAAGACTAGCGGGGGGATCGATGAGCAGTTCTTC. This sequence encodes CASTKTSGGIDEQFF.

The chain couples TRBV27 to TRBJ1-6; TRBD1 matches 8 bases. Germline V gene data show CDR1 as MNHEY and CDR2 as SMNVEV (reference sequence). The CDR3 runs to 17 residues. The V gene end was trimmed by 6 bases and the J gene end by 1 base; junction bases not matched to a gene: 8. In DNA form, the CDR3 reads TGTGCCAGCAGCCTGACAGGGGTCGGGTCCTATAATTCACCCCTCCACTTT. It specifies CASSLTGVGSYNSPLHF.

The gene calls are TRBV19 and TRBJ2-5; perhaps TRBD1 as D (5 bases). The V end was cut by 3 bases, the J end by 2 bases, with 13 bases between. This CDR3 comprises 15 residues. Germline V CDR1 and CDR2: LNHDA, SQIVND (reference sequence). The CDR3 spells CASSMRRQIQETQYF. The CDR3 region has the DNA TGTGCCAGTAGTATGAGGAGACAGATTCAAGAGACCCAGTACTTC. The complete variable domain, with remaining parts taken from reference TRBV19 and TRBJ2-5, reads DGGITQSPKYLFRKEGQNVTLSCEQNLNHDAMYWYRQDPGQGLRLIYYSQIVNDFQKGDIAEGYSVSREKKESFPLTVTSAQKNPTAFYLCASSMRRQIQETQYFGPGTRLLVL.

In this sample, this clone turned up a few times. The chain is built from TRBV29-1 and TRBJ2-1; D not resolved. Trimming removed 5 bases from V and 8 bases from J, with 10 bases in between. The CDR3 is 11 residues long. Looked up from germline, CDR1 is SQVTM and CDR2 is ANQGSEA. The CDR3 sequence is CSVTSADEQFF. CDR3 DNA: TGCAGCGTTACCAGTGCGGATGAGCAGTTCTTC.

Only a few counts were recorded for this clone. The chain recombines TRBV9 with TRBJ1-2; a weak D match, TRBD1 (6 bases). CDR3 length equals 14 residues. Trimming cost V 0 bases and J 2 bases, with 8 bases left between them. Germline V lookup: CDR1 SGDLS, CDR2 YYNGEE. The CDR3 sequence is CASSVGTANYGYTF. DNA of the CDR3: TGTGCCAGCAGCGTAGGGACAGCAAACTATGGCTACACCTTC.

The chain recombines TRBV5-6 with TRBJ2-1; TRBD1 aligns across 9 bases. The length of the CDR3 is 15 residues. Germline-derived CDR1 and CDR2 are SGHDT and YYEEEE. J gave up 4 bases and V 5 bases, and 7 bases lay outside the gene matches. CDR3 sequence (DNA): TGTGCCAGCAGTAGGCCGGGACAGGGATACAATGAGCAGTTCTTC. Translating gives CASSRPGQGYNEQFF.

The chain combines TRBV2 with TRBJ2-5, with TRBD1 identical over 7 bases. The end of the DNA fits TRBJ2-7 better, so the J call may be wrong. CDR3 size: 14 residues. Per germline, CDR1 SNHLY and CDR2 FYNNEI. Here the CDR3 reads CASSVPGQTYEQYF. The CDR3, as DNA: TGTGCCAGCAGTGTACCGGGACAGACCTACGAGCAGTACTTC.

This chain uses TRBV6-1 with TRBJ2-7, with D perhaps matching TRBD1 (6 bases). The CDR3 extends over 14 amino acids. The V end lost 4 bases, the J end lost 2 bases, and 12 bases lay between the germline ends. Germline CDR1 reads MNHNS; CDR2 reads SASEGT. In nucleotides, the CDR3 is TGTGCCAGCAGTGTGGGAAGGGGGACCTACGAGCAGTACTTC. Protein product: CASSVGRGTYEQYF.

The sample holds a few counts of this clone. This rearrangement joins TRBV2 to TRBJ2-7, with 8 bases fitting TRBD2. Trimming removed 4 bases from V and 4 bases from J; junction bases left unmatched: 9. This CDR3 has 15 residues. Germline assignment: CDR1 SNHLY and CDR2 FYNNEI. The chain's CDR3 is CASSGGWSGGYEQYF. In DNA form, the CDR3 reads TGTGCCAGCAGTGGGGGTTGGAGCGGGGGTTACGAGCAGTACTTC.

V is TRBV5-1 and J is TRBJ2-2, with a possible D match to TRBD1 (6 bases). The CDR3 runs to 18 residues. The germline V gene has CDR1 SGHRS and CDR2 YFSETQ. The V end lost 0 bases, the J end lost 7 bases, and 22 bases lay between the germline ends. DNA for the CDR3: TGCGCCAGCAGCTTGGCCTTGGCAGGGGTATCGGATCGCGGGGAGCTGTTTTTT. It encodes CASSLALAGVSDRGELFF.

This chain links TRBV6-1 with TRBJ2-1; TRBD1 agrees at 7 bases. The CDR3 sequence is 14 residues long. From germline, CDR1 is MNHNS and CDR2 SASEGT. With V trimmed by 10 bases and J by 2 bases, 8 bases remained unmatched. This CDR3 is CAIARGGTYNEQFF. The CDR3 DNA sequence: TGTGCCATCGCACGAGGGGGCACCTACAATGAGCAGTTCTTC.

This clone was seen once. Here the CDR3 DNA reads TGTGCCAGCAGTTTTCAGGAGGTAACGAGCAATCAGCCCCAGCATTTT. It translates to CASSFQEVTSNQPQHF. The V gene is TRBV28, the J gene TRBJ1-5; D is undetermined. The CDR3 totals 16 residues. V lost 3 bases and J 1 base, leaving 13 bases between the germline ends. Germline values: CDR1 MDHEN, CDR2 SYDVKM.

In this sample, this clone turned up once. The V and J genes are TRBV11-2 and TRBJ2-7, with 7 bases identical to TRBD1. J gave up 5 bases and V 6 bases, and 7 bases lay outside the gene matches. Germline V gene sequence: CDR1 SGHAT, CDR2 FQNNGV. The CDR3 extends over 13 amino acids. The CDR3 sequence is CASRQTGVDEQYF. CDR3 bases: TGTGCCAGCAGACAAACAGGGGTCGACGAGCAGTACTTC.

The chain couples TRBV29-1 to TRBJ1-5; 9 bases are shared with TRBD1. The germline V gene has CDR1 SQVTM and CDR2 ANQGSEA. V shed 4 bases, J shed 4 bases, and the junction held 11 bases outside the gene matches. The CDR3 spans 16 residues. The CDR3 DNA sequence: TGCAGCGTTGGAGGGAGAACCGGGACAGGGAATCAGCCCCAGCATTTT. Translated: CSVGGRTGTGNQPQHF.

This clone has just a few counts. The rearrangement uses TRBV6-5 and TRBJ1-1; D unclear. V was clipped by 2 bases and J by 1 base, with 8 bases between them. There are 14 residues in the CDR3. The germline gives CDR1 MNHEY, CDR2 SVGAGI. The CDR3 reads CASSYTERNTEAFF. In DNA form, the CDR3 reads TGTGCCAGCAGTTACACGGAGCGGAACACTGAAGCTTTCTTT.

V gene TRBV6-5 combines with J gene TRBJ1-4; TRBD1 is a possible D gene (5 bases). V dropped 6 bases and J dropped 0 bases, with 11 bases sitting between them. Germline V gene lookup returns CDR1 MNHEY and CDR2 SVGAGI. There are 15 residues in the CDR3. CDR3 protein: CASSPDRPTNEKLFF. CDR3 DNA: TGTGCCAGCAGCCCCGACAGACCAACTAATGAAAAACTGTTTTTT.

The chain uses TRBV19 and TRBJ1-5, with D maybe TRBD1 (6 bases). Per germline, CDR1 LNHDA and CDR2 SQIVND (reference sequence). V lost 6 bases and J lost 3, with 15 bases in between. This CDR3 has 15 amino acids. The CDR3 protein is CASSLYRDYNQPQHF. The CDR3 DNA sequence: TGTGCCAGTAGCCTCTACAGGGACTACAATCAGCCCCAGCATTTT.

This rearrangement joins TRBV5-1 to TRBJ2-3, with 10 bases aligning to TRBD1. This CDR3 is built from 15 residues. After removal of 0 bases from V and 4 bases from J, the junction contained 2 bases not matched to a gene. Germline V gene data show CDR1 as SGHRS and CDR2 as YFSETQ. CDR3 protein: CASSLGQGAADTQYF. The CDR3 coding sequence is TGCGCCAGCAGCTTGGGACAGGGGGCAGCAGATACGCAGTATTTT.